This entry describes one TCR beta chain. This sample was taken from a study of blood T cell repertoires in COVID-19. Study summary: COVID-19 samples, acute and convalescent, were from the United States, Italy and Spain. Sources were T cells, B-cell-depleted T cells, or PBMCs; the material itself was cDNA or gDNA.

Profiling relied on immunoSEQ multiplex PCR, and the TCRdb table lists in-frame clones only, not all of them. Among around 130,000 clones, more than 80% were seen once, and the ten largest hold around 30%. From germline, CDR1 is SGHTS and CDR2 YDEGEE. There are 15 residues in the CDR3. Trimming at V came to 2 bases and at J to 7 bases, leaving 10 bases not matched to a gene. This chain connects TRBV5-8 to TRBJ2-5; 8 nucleotides align to TRBD1. Sequencing was done on a sample of peripheral blood. This sequence was found in a man in his sixties or seventies with active or convalescent COVID-19. The CDR3 protein is CASSFSGGTLPTQYF. In DNA, the CDR3 is TGTGCCAGCAGCTTCTCAGGGGGCACCCTACCGACCCAGTACTTC. The whole variable domain, remainder taken from reference TRBV5-8 and TRBJ2-5, is EAGVTQSPTHLIKTRGQQATLRCSPISGHTSVYWYQQALGLGLQFLLWYDEGEERNRGNFPPRFSGRQFPNYSSELNVNALELEDSALYLCASSFSGGTLPTQYFGPGTRLLVL.